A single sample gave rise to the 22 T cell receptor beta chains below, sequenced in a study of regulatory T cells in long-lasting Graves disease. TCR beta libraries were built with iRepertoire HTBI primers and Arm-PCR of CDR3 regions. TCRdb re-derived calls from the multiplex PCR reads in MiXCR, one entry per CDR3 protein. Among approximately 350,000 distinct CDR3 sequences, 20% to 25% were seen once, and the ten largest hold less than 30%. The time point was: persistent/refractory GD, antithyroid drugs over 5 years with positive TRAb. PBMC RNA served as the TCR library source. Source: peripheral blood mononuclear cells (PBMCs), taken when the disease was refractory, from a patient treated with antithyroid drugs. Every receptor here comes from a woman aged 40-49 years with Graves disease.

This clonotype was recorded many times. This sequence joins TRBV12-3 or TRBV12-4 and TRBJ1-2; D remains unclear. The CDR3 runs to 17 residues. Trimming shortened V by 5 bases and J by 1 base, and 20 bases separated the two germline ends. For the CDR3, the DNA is TGTGCCAGCAGTCCTTCGTTTGTGGACCCTATTAACTATGGCTACACCTTC. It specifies CASSPSFVDPINYGYTF.

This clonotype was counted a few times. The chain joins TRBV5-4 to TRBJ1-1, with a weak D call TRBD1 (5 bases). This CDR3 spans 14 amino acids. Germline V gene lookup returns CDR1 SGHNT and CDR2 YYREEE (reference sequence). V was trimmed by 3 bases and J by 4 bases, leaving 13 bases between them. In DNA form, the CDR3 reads TGTGCCAGCAGCTCAATGGGGGGTGGCACTGAAGCTTTCTTT. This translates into CASSSMGGGTEAFF. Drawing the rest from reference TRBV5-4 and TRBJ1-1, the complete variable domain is ETGVTQSPTHLIKTRGQQVTLRCSSQSGHNTVSWYQQALGQGPQFIFQYYREEENGRGNFPPRFSGLQFPNYSSELNVNALELDDSALYLCASSSMGGGTEAFFGQGTRLTVV.

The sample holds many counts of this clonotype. Here the CDR3 reads CSARVLSQETQYF. CDR3 coding DNA: TGCAGTGCTAGAGTTTTAAGCCAAGAGACCCAGTACTTC. The chain is built from TRBV20-1 and TRBJ2-5; no reliable D call. V lost 1 base and J lost 1, with 7 bases in between. CDR1 and CDR2 from the germline V gene are DFQATT and SNEGSKA (reference sequence). The CDR3 totals 13 residues.

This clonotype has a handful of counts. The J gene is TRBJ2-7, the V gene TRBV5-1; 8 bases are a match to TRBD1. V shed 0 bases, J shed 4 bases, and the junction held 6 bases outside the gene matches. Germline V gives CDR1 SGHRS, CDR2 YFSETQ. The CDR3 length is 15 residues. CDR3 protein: CASSLGTGTIYEQYF. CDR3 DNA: TGCGCCAGCAGCTTGGGGACAGGGACGATTTACGAGCAGTACTTC.

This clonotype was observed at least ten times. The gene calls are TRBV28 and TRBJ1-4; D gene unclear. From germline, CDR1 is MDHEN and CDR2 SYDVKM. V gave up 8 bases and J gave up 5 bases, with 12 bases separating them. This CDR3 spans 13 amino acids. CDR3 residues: CASLSQLNEKLFF. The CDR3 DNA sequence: TGTGCCAGCCTTAGTCAGTTGAATGAAAAACTGTTTTTT.

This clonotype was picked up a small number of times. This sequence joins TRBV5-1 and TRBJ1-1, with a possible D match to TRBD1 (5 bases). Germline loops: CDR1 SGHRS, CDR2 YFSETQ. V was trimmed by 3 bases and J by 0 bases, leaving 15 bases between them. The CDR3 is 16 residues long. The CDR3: CASSSETGTVNTEAFF. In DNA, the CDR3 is TGCGCCAGCAGCTCAGAAACCGGGACCGTGAACACTGAAGCTTTCTTT.

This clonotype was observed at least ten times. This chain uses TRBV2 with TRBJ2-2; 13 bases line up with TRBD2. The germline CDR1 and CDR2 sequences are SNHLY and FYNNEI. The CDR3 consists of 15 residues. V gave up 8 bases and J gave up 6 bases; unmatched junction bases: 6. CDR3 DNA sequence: TGTGCCAGCCAACGGACTAGCGGGAGATCCGGGGAGCTGTTTTTT. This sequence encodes CASQRTSGRSGELFF.

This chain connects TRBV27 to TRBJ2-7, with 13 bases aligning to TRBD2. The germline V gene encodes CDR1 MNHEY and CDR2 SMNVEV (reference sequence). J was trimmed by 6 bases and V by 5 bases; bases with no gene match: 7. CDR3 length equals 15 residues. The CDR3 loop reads CASSMTSGRFGEQYF. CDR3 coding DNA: TGTGCCAGCAGTATGACTAGCGGGAGGTTCGGCGAGCAGTACTTC.

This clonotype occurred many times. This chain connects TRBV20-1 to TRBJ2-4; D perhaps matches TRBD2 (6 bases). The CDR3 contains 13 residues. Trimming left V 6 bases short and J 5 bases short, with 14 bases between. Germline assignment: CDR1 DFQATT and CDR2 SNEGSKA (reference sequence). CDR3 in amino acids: CSATGEAQNIQYF. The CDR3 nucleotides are TGCAGTGCCACGGGGGAAGCGCAAAACATTCAGTACTTC.

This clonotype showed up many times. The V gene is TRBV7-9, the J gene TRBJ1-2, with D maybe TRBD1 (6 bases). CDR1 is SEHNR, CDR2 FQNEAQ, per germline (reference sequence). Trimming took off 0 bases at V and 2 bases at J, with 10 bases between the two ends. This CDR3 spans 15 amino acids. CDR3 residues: CASSLADRPNYGYTF. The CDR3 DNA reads TGTGCCAGCAGCTTAGCAGACAGGCCGAACTATGGCTACACCTTC. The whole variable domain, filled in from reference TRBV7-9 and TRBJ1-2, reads DTGVSQNPRHKITKRGQNVTFRCDPISEHNRLYWYRQTLGQGPEFLTYFQNEAQLEKSRLLSDRFSAERPKGSFSTLEIQRTEQGDSAMYLCASSLADRPNYGYTFGSGTRLTVV.

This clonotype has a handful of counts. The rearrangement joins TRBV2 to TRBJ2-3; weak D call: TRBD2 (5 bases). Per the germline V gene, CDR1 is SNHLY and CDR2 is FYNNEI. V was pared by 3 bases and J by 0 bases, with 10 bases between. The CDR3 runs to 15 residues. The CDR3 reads CASSDPRTSTDTQYF. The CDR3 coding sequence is TGTGCCAGCAGTGACCCTAGGACTAGCACAGATACGCAGTATTTT.

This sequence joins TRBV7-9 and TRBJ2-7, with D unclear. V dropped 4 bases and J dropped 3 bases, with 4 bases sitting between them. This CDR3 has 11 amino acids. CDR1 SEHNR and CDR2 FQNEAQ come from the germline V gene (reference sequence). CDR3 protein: CASSWSYEQYF. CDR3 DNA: TGTGCCAGCAGCTGGAGCTACGAGCAGTACTTC. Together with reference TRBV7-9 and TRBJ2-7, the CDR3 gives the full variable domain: DTGVSQNPRHKITKRGQNVTFRCDPISEHNRLYWYRQTLGQGPEFLTYFQNEAQLEKSRLLSDRFSAERPKGSFSTLEIQRTEQGDSAMYLCASSWSYEQYFGPGTRLTVT.

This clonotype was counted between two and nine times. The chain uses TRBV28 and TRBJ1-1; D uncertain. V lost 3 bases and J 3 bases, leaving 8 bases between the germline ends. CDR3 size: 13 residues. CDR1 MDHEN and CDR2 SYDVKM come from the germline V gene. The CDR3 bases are TGTGCCAGCAGTTTGGACGGGGACACTGAAGCTTTCTTT. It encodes CASSLDGDTEAFF.

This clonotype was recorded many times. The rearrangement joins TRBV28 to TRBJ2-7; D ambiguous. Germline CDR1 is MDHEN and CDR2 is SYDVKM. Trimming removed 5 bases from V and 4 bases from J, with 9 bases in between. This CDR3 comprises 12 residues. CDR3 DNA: TGTGCCAGCAGTGATGGGTGGTACGAGCAGTACTTC. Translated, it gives CASSDGWYEQYF. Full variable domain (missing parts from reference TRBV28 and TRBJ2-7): DVKVTQSSRYLVKRTGEKVFLECVQDMDHENMFWYRQDPGLGLRLIYFSYDVKMKEKGDIPEGYSVSREKKERFSLILESASTNQTSMYLCASSDGWYEQYFGPGTRLTVT.

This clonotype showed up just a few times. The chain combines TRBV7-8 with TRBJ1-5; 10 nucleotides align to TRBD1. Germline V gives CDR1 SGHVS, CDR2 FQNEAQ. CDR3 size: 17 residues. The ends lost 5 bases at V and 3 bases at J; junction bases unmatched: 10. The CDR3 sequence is CASSDTFGTGDNQPQHF. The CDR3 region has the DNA TGTGCCAGCAGCGACACCTTTGGGACAGGGGACAATCAGCCCCAGCATTTT.

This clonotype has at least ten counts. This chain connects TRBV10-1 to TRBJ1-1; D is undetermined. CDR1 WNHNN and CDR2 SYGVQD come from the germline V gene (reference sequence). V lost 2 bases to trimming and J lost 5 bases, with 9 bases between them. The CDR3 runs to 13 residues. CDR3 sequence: CASSEMGRTEAFF. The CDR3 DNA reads TGCGCCAGCAGTGAGATGGGGAGGACTGAAGCTTTCTTT.

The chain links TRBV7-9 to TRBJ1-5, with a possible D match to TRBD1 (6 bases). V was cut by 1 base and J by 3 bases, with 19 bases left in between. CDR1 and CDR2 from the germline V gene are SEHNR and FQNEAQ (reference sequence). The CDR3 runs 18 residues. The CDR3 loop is CASSLGDNLWADNQPQHF. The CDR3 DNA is TGTGCCAGCAGCTTAGGGGACAACCTTTGGGCGGACAATCAGCCCCAGCATTTT. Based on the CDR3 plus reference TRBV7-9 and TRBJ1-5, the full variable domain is DTGVSQNPRHKITKRGQNVTFRCDPISEHNRLYWYRQTLGQGPEFLTYFQNEAQLEKSRLLSDRFSAERPKGSFSTLEIQRTEQGDSAMYLCASSLGDNLWADNQPQHFGDGTRLSIL.

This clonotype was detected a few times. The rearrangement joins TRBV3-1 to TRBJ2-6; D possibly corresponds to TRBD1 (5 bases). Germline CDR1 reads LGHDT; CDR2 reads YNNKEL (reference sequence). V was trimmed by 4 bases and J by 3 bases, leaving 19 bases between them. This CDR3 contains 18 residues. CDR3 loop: CASSPCHTGSDGANVLTF. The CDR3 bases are TGTGCCAGCAGCCCATGCCACACAGGTTCTGATGGGGCCAACGTCCTGACTTTC.

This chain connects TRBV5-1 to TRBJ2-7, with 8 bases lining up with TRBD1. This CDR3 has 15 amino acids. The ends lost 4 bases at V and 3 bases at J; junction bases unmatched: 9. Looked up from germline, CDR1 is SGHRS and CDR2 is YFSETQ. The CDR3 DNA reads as TGCGCCAGCAGCAATTTACAGGGGGTTAACTACGAGCAGTACTTC. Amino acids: CASSNLQGVNYEQYF.

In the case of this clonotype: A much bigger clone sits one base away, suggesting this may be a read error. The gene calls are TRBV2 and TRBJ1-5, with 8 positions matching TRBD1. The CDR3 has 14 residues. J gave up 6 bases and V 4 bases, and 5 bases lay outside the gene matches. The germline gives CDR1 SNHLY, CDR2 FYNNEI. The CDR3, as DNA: TGTGCCAGCAGTGGACAGGGGAGATCTCAGCCCCAGCATTTT. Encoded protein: CASSGQGRSQPQHF.

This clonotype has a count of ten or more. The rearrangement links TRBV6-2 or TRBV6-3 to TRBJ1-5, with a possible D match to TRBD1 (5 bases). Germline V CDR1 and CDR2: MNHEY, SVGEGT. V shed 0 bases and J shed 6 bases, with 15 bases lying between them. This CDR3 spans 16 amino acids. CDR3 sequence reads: CASSYSFLQEPQPQHF. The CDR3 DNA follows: TGTGCCAGCAGTTACTCGTTTCTACAGGAGCCTCAGCCCCAGCATTTT.

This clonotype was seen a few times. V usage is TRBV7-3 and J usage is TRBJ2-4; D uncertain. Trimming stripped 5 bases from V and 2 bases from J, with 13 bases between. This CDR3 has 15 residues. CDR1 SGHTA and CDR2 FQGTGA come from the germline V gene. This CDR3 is CASSPNPGPKNIQYF. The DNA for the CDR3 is TGTGCCAGCAGCCCCAACCCAGGACCCAAAAACATTCAGTACTTC. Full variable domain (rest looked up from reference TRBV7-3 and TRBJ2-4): GAGVSQTPSNKVTEKGKYVELRCDPISGHTALYWYRQSLGQGPEFLIYFQGTGAADDSGLPNDRFFAVRPEGSVSTLKIQRTERGDSAVYLCASSPNPGPKNIQYFGAGTRLSVL.